Listed here are 30 T cell receptor beta chains from one sample, sequenced in a study of CD8+ T cells in alopecia areata. Treatment indicated: oral pan-JAK inhibitor, 5-10 mg twice daily. Extraction and reverse transcription of RNA yielded cDNA as the sequencing template. This table comes from immunoSEQ multiplex PCR, and its TCRdb copy is limited to in-frame clones, with some not included. In the table there are some 200,000 clones, around two fifths of which are singletons. The sample here was CD4+ T cells sorted from blood, taken around week 36, from a patient treated with tofacitinib. These receptors originate from a human donor with alopecia areata.

The chain has TRBV29-1 and TRBJ1-2, with 7 bases that match TRBD1. The CDR3 covers 11 residues. V gave up 8 bases and J gave up 3 bases; unmatched junction bases: 3. The germline CDR1 and CDR2 sequences are SQVTM and ANQGSEA. This CDR3 is CSTDRDYGYTF. CDR3 in DNA: TGCAGCACCGACAGGGACTATGGCTACACCTTC.

This clone came up many times. At the DNA level, this CDR3 is encoded by other sequences in the same sample as well. The chain joins TRBV7-9 to TRBJ2-1; D unclear. From germline, CDR1 is SEHNR and CDR2 FQNEAQ (reference sequence). The CDR3 runs 13 residues. Trimming left V 1 base short and J 2 bases short, with 3 bases between. CDR3 nucleotide sequence: TGTGCCAGCAGCTTAGACACCTACAATGAGCAGTTCTTC. This translates into CASSLDTYNEQFF.

Here the CDR3 DNA reads TGTGCCAGCAGCCAAACCGGACAGGGAACAGATACGCAGTATTTT. Encoded protein: CASSQTGQGTDTQYF. The chain combines TRBV4-2 with TRBJ2-3; 8 bases are shared with TRBD1. This CDR3 is 15 amino acids long. Looked up from germline, CDR1 is LGHNA and CDR2 is YNFKEQ. V shed 2 bases and J 3 bases; nucleotides not matched to a gene: 4.

The chain links TRBV27 to TRBJ2-1; 14 bases map to TRBD2. The V gene's germline CDR1 is MNHEY and CDR2 SMNVEV (reference sequence). The CDR3 is 20 amino acids. With 4 bases clipped from V and 8 bases from J, the junction kept 19 bases outside the gene matches. The CDR3 nucleotides read TGTGCCAGCAGTTCAGGGTGGCGGACTAGCGGGAGGCCGACTCTCGATGAGCAGTTCTTC. Translation: CASSSGWRTSGRPTLDEQFF.

This clone was seen a handful of times. J is TRBJ2-2 and V is TRBV25-1, with 8 bases that match TRBD2. This CDR3 contains 17 residues. The J segment lost 6 bases and the V segment lost 1 base, leaving 10 bases of the junction unmatched. Germline CDR1 is MGHDK and CDR2 is SYGVNS. CDR3 sequence: CASSELPGLDASGELFF. The CDR3 DNA is TGTGCCAGCAGTGAATTACCGGGACTAGATGCATCCGGGGAGCTGTTTTTT.

The V gene is TRBV25-1, the J gene TRBJ1-2; the match to TRBD1 covers 8 bases. The length of the CDR3 is 13 residues. CDR1 MGHDK and CDR2 SYGVNS come from the germline V gene. V lost 7 bases, J lost 4 bases, and 5 bases stayed unmatched. The CDR3 is CASTDRGGYGYTF. CDR3 bases: TGTGCCAGCACCGACAGGGGCGGCTATGGCTACACCTTC.

Only a few counts were recorded for this clone. The rearrangement uses TRBV30 and TRBJ2-6; D might be TRBD2 (5 bases). Germline values: CDR1 GTSNPN, CDR2 SVGIG (reference sequence). The V end was cut by 5 bases, the J end by 3 bases, with 11 bases between. This CDR3 is 14 amino acids long. CDR3 sequence (DNA): TGTGCCTGGGAAGAGGACTTTGGGGCCAACGTCCTGACTTTC. Protein product: CAWEEDFGANVLTF.

This clone came up a few times. V usage is TRBV5-1 and J usage is TRBJ2-3; possible D gene TRBD2, 6 bases. V was cut by 0 bases and J by 0 bases, with 14 bases left in between. Per germline, CDR1 SGHRS and CDR2 YFSETQ. This CDR3 region has 17 residues. The CDR3 here is CASSLGIGGSSTDTQYF. CDR3 nucleotides: TGCGCCAGCAGCTTGGGTATTGGAGGGTCTAGCACAGATACGCAGTATTTT.

This clone has a handful of counts. The V call is TRBV15, the J call TRBJ2-1; D gene ambiguous. Germline-derived CDR1 and CDR2 are LNHNV and YYDKDF (reference sequence). V gave up 3 bases and J gave up 6 bases, with 21 bases separating them. The CDR3 covers 17 residues. This CDR3 reads CATSSPGQGYGPNEQFF. As DNA, the CDR3 is TGTGCCACCAGCAGCCCAGGTCAAGGGTATGGTCCCAATGAGCAGTTCTTC.

The chain has TRBV6-6 and TRBJ2-7; TRBD2 matches 9 bases. Losses at the gene ends were 2 bases for V and 6 bases for J; bases not matched to a gene: 11. The CDR3 spans 16 residues. Germline CDR1 reads MNHNY; CDR2 reads SVGAGI (reference sequence). The CDR3 DNA reads TGTGCCAGCAGTTACCCGAAGCTAGCGGGAACCGGCGAGCAGTACTTC. This gives the protein CASSYPKLAGTGEQYF.

This clone has a handful of counts. V gene TRBV28 combines with J gene TRBJ2-2; D perhaps matches TRBD1 (6 bases). CDR3 length: 13 residues. Germline CDR1 and CDR2: MDHEN and SYDVKM. V was shortened by 7 bases and J by 9 bases, with 15 bases between the two germline ends. The CDR3 nucleotides read TGTGCCAGCACCCCCGGGCAGGGGAGGGAGCTGTTTTTT. Residues: CASTPGQGRELFF.

This clone was observed a few times. This rearrangement joins TRBV15 to TRBJ2-1; 7 nucleotides align to TRBD1. J lost 4 bases, V lost 5 bases, and 8 bases had no gene match. The CDR3 has 15 amino acids. Germline V lookup: CDR1 LNHNV, CDR2 YYDKDF (reference sequence). DNA of the CDR3: TGTGCCACCAGCTCCGGGACAGAGAGTTACAATGAGCAGTTCTTC. This translates into CATSSGTESYNEQFF.

J is TRBJ2-2 and V is TRBV5-1; perhaps TRBD2 as D (6 bases). V lost 1 base and J 0 bases, leaving 10 bases between the germline ends. The CDR3 length is 16 residues. Germline assignment: CDR1 SGHRS and CDR2 YFSETQ. This CDR3 is CASSLQSSANTGELFF. As DNA, the CDR3 is TGCGCCAGCAGCTTGCAGTCTAGCGCGAACACCGGGGAGCTGTTTTTT.

The chain uses TRBV23-1 and TRBJ2-5; the D gene could be TRBD1 or TRBD2 (5 bases each). TRBV23-1 is given ORF status, its function remaining uncertain. The ends were cut back, 0 bases at V and 2 bases at J, with 19 bases in the middle. The CDR3 totals 18 residues. CDR3: CASSQSGPPEPKQETQYF. The CDR3 DNA follows: TGCGCCAGCAGTCAATCGGGACCGCCCGAGCCCAAGCAAGAGACCCAGTACTTC.

This clone has just a few counts. J is TRBJ2-7 and V is TRBV19; 8 nucleotides align to TRBD1. Germline values: CDR1 LNHDA, CDR2 SQIVND (reference sequence). CDR3 length: 15 amino acids. J gave up 1 base and V 5 bases, and 7 bases lay outside the gene matches. The CDR3 reads CASSYPGQASYEQYF. Here the CDR3 DNA reads TGTGCCAGTAGTTACCCGGGACAGGCATCCTACGAGCAGTACTTC.

The chain carries TRBV5-1 and TRBJ2-2; 7 nucleotides agree with TRBD1. The CDR3 covers 13 residues. CDR1 is SGHRS and CDR2 is YFSETQ in the germline V gene. V lost 5 bases to trimming and J lost 6 bases; unmatched junction nucleotides: 4. CDR3 nucleotide sequence: TGCGCCAGCAGTTCCCAGGGGGCCGGGGAGCTGTTTTTT. Its protein is CASSSQGAGELFF.

The rearrangement links TRBV30 to TRBJ1-4; D not resolved. The CDR3 is 13 residues long. The germline V gene encodes CDR1 GTSNPN and CDR2 SVGIG (reference sequence). Trimming took 0 bases from V and 8 from J, leaving 10 bases between them. Here the CDR3 reads CAWSVIGREKLFF. In DNA form, the CDR3 reads TGTGCCTGGAGTGTGATCGGACGAGAAAAACTGTTTTTT.

This clone has a handful of counts. CDR3 residues: CAWSDGLAGSMDTQYF. CDR3 nucleotides: TGTGCCTGGAGCGATGGGTTAGCGGGATCTATGGATACGCAGTATTTT. This chain links TRBV30 with TRBJ2-3, with TRBD2 matching over 8 bases. With V trimmed by 3 bases and J by 6 bases, 14 bases remained unmatched. Germline V lookup: CDR1 GTSNPN, CDR2 SVGIG (reference sequence). The CDR3 spans 16 residues.

The rearrangement links TRBV10-3 to TRBJ1-5; D is uncertain. The germline V gene encodes CDR1 ENHRY and CDR2 SYGVKD. This CDR3 has 14 amino acids. Trimming removed 5 bases from V and 5 bases from J, with 13 bases in between. The DNA for the CDR3 is TGTGCCATCAGTCTCGACGGAACGGATCAGCCCCAGCATTTT. Its protein product is CAISLDGTDQPQHF.

This chain joins TRBV30 and TRBJ1-5; D gene uncertain. The CDR3 is made up of 13 amino acids. Germline CDR1 and CDR2: GTSNPN and SVGIG (reference sequence). The V and J ends lost 1 base and 4 bases respectively, with 8 bases between them. The CDR3 spells CAWSGKENQPQHF. CDR3 nucleotides: TGTGCCTGGAGTGGCAAGGAGAATCAGCCCCAGCATTTT.

This clone was detected only a few times. The chain has TRBV30 and TRBJ1-1, with 8 bases identical to TRBD1. V lost 3 bases, J lost 3 bases, and 3 bases stayed unmatched. The CDR3 covers 13 residues. Germline V lookup: CDR1 GTSNPN, CDR2 SVGIG (reference sequence). The CDR3 DNA sequence: TGTGCCTGGAGCCTGGACAGGGACACTGAAGCTTTCTTT. It specifies CAWSLDRDTEAFF.

A few counts support this clone. The DNA for the CDR3 is TGTGCCAGCAGGCTCCCTGGGGCAGATACGCAGTATTTT. This codes for CASRLPGADTQYF. The V gene is TRBV28, the J gene TRBJ2-3; no reliable D call. V lost 6 bases and J 4 bases, leaving 11 bases between the germline ends. The CDR3 runs to 13 residues. CDR1 and CDR2 (germline): MDHEN, SYDVKM.

The chain carries TRBV9 and TRBJ2-7, with 10 bases identical to TRBD2. V shed 3 bases and J 4 bases; nucleotides not matched to a gene: 4. The CDR3 runs to 14 residues. Per the germline V gene, CDR1 is SGDLS and CDR2 is YYNGEE. The CDR3 loop is CASSALAGTYEQYF. The CDR3 DNA is TGTGCCAGCAGCGCACTAGCGGGGACGTACGAGCAGTACTTC.

V is TRBV25-1 and J is TRBJ2-1, with TRBD2 as a possible D gene (7 bases). V was shortened by 7 bases and J by 4 bases, with 17 bases between the two germline ends. Germline-derived CDR1 and CDR2 are MGHDK and SYGVNS. This CDR3 contains 15 residues. CDR3 sequence (DNA): TGTGCCAGCATAGGGGCGGGGGCTTTATACAATGAGCAGTTCTTC. Protein sequence: CASIGAGALYNEQFF.

This clone was seen a handful of times. The rearrangement joins TRBV11-2 to TRBJ1-3; no definite D call. V dropped 3 bases and J dropped 2 bases, with 11 bases sitting between them. The germline V gene encodes CDR1 SGHAT and CDR2 FQNNGV. This CDR3 has 15 amino acids. CDR3 sequence reads: CASSFLSGAGNTIYF. CDR3 DNA: TGTGCCAGCAGCTTCCTCAGTGGGGCTGGAAACACCATATATTTT.

About this clone itself: Other DNA sequences in this sample translate to the same CDR3. The gene calls are TRBV30 and TRBJ1-2; no firm D call. The germline gives CDR1 GTSNPN, CDR2 SVGIG (reference sequence). The CDR3 has 13 residues. V was shortened by 2 bases and J by 2 bases, with 9 bases between the two germline ends. The CDR3 sequence: CAWSPTENYGYTF. CDR3 coding DNA: TGTGCCTGGAGTCCTACAGAGAACTATGGCTACACCTTC. The full variable domain, its missing parts supplied by reference TRBV30 and TRBJ1-2, is SQTIHQWPATLVQPVGSPLSLECTVEGTSNPNLYWYRQAAGRGLQLLFYSVGIGQISSEVPQNLSASRPQDRQFILSSKKLLLSDSGFYLCAWSPTENYGYTFGSGTRLTVV.

The chain employs TRBV5-1 and TRBJ2-7; 8 nucleotides align to TRBD2. The germline gives CDR1 SGHRS, CDR2 YFSETQ. V shed 4 bases and J 2 bases; nucleotides not matched to a gene: 8. The CDR3 is 15 residues long. CDR3 sequence: CASSPELAAPYEQYF. CDR3 DNA sequence: TGCGCCAGCAGCCCTGAACTAGCGGCCCCCTACGAGCAGTACTTC.

This clone has just a few counts. V usage is TRBV29-1 and J usage is TRBJ2-3, with 12 nucleotides matching TRBD1. From germline, CDR1 is SQVTM and CDR2 ANQGSEA. The J segment lost 3 bases and the V segment lost 6 bases, leaving 4 bases of the junction unmatched. This CDR3 contains 14 residues. CDR3 nucleotides: TGCAGCGTATTGGGACAGGGGGCAACAGATACGCAGTATTTT. It yields the protein CSVLGQGATDTQYF.

The chain carries TRBV5-1 and TRBJ2-1; D call uncertain. Germline CDR1 SGHRS, CDR2 YFSETQ. The CDR3 totals 14 residues. V lost 2 bases to trimming and J lost 0 bases, with 6 bases between them. CDR3 amino acids: CASSLSDSYNEQFF. CDR3 bases: TGCGCCAGCAGCTTATCGGACTCCTACAATGAGCAGTTCTTC.

V is TRBV2 and J is TRBJ2-6; D not certain. Trimming stripped 7 bases from V and 3 bases from J, with 10 bases between. The CDR3 runs 14 residues. Germline V gene sequence: CDR1 SNHLY, CDR2 FYNNEI. The CDR3, as DNA: TGTGCCAGCAATTTCGGTGTTGGGGCCAACGTCCTGACTTTC. Its protein is CASNFGVGANVLTF.